The clone carrying this T cell receptor beta chain has just a few counts. This specimen belongs to a study of tumor T cells in aggressive B-cell lymphoma. The CDR3 runs to 17 residues. J lost 8 bases, V lost 0 bases, and 10 bases had no gene match. Germline-derived CDR1 and CDR2 are SGHRS and YFSETQ. Clones were read by immunoSEQ multiplex PCR, and TCRdb kept only the in-frame ones, dropping some. This table has about 3,000 clones, 75% to 85% appearing once. The sample consisted of tumor tissue. The sequence was obtained from an adult with diffuse large B cell lymphoma. Some clones in this sample may be carry-over from other donors' samples. The rearrangement joins TRBV5-1 to TRBJ1-4, with TRBD1 matching 10 bases. CDR3 coding DNA: TGCGCCAGCAGCTTGGGGAGGACCGGGACAGGGGACGAAAAACTGTTTTTT. Its protein is CASSLGRTGTGDEKLFF.